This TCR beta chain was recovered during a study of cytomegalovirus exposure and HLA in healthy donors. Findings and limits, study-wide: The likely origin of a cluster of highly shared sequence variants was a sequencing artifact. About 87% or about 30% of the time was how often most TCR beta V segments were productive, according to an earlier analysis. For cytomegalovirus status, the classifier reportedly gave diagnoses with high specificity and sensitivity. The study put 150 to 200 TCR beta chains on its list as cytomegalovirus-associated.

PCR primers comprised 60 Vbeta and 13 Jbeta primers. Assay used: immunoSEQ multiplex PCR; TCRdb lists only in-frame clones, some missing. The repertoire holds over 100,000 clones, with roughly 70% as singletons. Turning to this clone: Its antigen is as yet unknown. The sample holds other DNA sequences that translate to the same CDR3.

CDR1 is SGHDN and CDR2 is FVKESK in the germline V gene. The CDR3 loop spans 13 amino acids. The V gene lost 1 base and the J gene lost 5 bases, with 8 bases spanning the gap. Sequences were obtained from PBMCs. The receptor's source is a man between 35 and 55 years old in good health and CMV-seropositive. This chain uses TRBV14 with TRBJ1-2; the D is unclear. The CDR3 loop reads CASSQGYRYGYTF. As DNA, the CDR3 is TGTGCCAGCAGCCAAGGCTATAGATATGGCTACACCTTC. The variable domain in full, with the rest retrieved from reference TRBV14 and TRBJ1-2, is EAGVTQFPSHSVIEKGQTVTLRCDPISGHDNLYWYRRVMGKEIKFLLHFVKESKQDESGMPNNRFLAERTGGTYSTLKVQPAELEDSGVYFCASSQGYRYGYTFGSGTRLTVV.